This T cell receptor (beta chain) was retrieved from a study of OX40 agonist ivuxolimab in advanced cancers. Broader study findings: At 0.1 to 3.0 mg/kg, CD4+ and CD8+ blood T cells expanded clonally by week 6. CD8+ T cells were the subset that, on average, had more expanded clones than CD4+. The antigen specificity of the peripheral T cells (those that were expanded) was not determined.

CDR1 is SGHTA, CDR2 FQGTGA, per germline. The J segment lost 8 bases and the V segment lost 1 base, leaving 18 bases of the junction unmatched. There are 20 residues in the CDR3. Note on this clone: What it binds is unknown.

Repertoires were generated with immunoSEQ multiplex PCR, while TCRdb's copy carries only in-frame clones and drops some. The sample lists about 17,000 clones; around three quarters were seen once. A history of autoimmune disease or systemic immunosuppression excluded patients. The sample in question was CD4+ or CD8+ T cells sorted from blood, obtained in a trial of the OX40 agonist ivuxolimab. The rearrangement joins TRBV7-3 to TRBJ2-1; 12 nucleotides match TRBD2. This receptor was obtained from an adult with an advanced solid tumor such as melanoma, head and neck, liver or kidney cancer. This CDR3 reads CASSLIGSSSGRALPDEQFF. For the CDR3, the DNA is TGTGCCAGCAGCTTAATAGGGTCGTCTAGCGGGAGGGCCCTCCCGGATGAGCAGTTCTTC.